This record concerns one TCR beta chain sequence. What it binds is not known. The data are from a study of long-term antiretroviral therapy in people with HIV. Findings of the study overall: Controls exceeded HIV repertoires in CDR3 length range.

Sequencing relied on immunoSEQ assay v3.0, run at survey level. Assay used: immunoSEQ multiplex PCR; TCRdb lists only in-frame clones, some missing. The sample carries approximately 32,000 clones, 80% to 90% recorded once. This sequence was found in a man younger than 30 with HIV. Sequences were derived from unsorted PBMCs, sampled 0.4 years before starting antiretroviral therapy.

The CDR3 sequence is CASSLGTGKTGELFF. CDR3 sequence (DNA): TGTGCCAGCAGCTTGGGGACAGGGAAAACCGGGGAGCTGTTTTTT. This sequence joins TRBV7-3 and TRBJ2-2; 9 positions agree with TRBD1. Germline CDR1 and CDR2: SGHTA and FQGTGA. Trimming removed 3 bases from V and 5 bases from J; junction bases left unmatched: 4. The CDR3 extends over 15 amino acids.